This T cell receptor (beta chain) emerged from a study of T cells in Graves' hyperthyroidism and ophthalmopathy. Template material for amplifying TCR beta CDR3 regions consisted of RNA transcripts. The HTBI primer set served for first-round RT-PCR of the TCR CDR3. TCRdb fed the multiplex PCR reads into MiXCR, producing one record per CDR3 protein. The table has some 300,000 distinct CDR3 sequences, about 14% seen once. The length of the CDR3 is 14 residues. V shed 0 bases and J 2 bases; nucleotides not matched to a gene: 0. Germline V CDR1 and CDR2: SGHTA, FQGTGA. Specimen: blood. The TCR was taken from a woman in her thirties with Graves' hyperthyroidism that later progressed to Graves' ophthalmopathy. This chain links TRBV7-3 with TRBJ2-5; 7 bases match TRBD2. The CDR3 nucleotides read TGTGCCAGCAGCTTAACAGCGGGGCAAGAGACCCAGTACTTC. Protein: CASSLTAGQETQYF.